The sequence of this TCR beta chain was determined in a study of CD8+CD57+ T cells in acquired aplastic anemia. Across the study: Sorted CD4+ and CD8+ cells gave a mean 3.2 ug DNA, range about 0.19 to 27.4 ug. CD4+ cell libraries from healthy donors averaged about 11 million reads.

Genomic DNA served as template for TCR beta VDJ and CDR3 profiling. TCRdb redid the calling of the reads with MiXCR, one entry per CDR3 protein. The data show tens of thousands of distinct CDR3 sequences, with around 82% seen just once and roughly 22% held by the top ten. General study results and limits: Patients showed no significant difference from controls in CD8+ Simpson's diversity. Patients and controls were found to share 25 to 35 CD8+ CDR3 sequences.

CDR3 length: 14 amino acids. Trimming took off 6 bases at V and 4 bases at J, with 16 bases between the two ends. Germline V gene sequence: CDR1 SQVTM, CDR2 ANQGSEA. This clonotype was picked up one time. Antigen specificity is unknown. The chain combines TRBV29-1 with TRBJ2-1; the D gene is possibly TRBD1 (6 bases). The sequencing sample was made of sorted CD4+, CD8+, or CD8+CD57+ T cells (not recorded which) from PBMCs. The sequence came from a human donor in good health, serving as a control. In DNA form, the CDR3 reads TGCAGCGTCGTTGGGACAAGAGAATACAATGAGCAGTTCTTC. Amino acids: CSVVGTREYNEQFF.